This TCR beta chain was captured by sequencing in a study of esophageal squamous cell carcinoma under preoperative chemotherapy. TCRdb re-analysed the PCR reads in MiXCR, keeping a single row per CDR3 protein. The table records roughly 32,000 distinct CDR3 sequences, roughly half of them present only once. Trimming stripped 0 bases from V and 3 bases from J, with 6 bases between. CDR3 length equals 13 residues. The germline V gene has CDR1 MNHEY and CDR2 SVGAGI. Concerning this clonotype itself: Its antigen remains unidentified.

The study's findings and limits: Post-treatment tumor-infiltrating lymphocytes appeared partly derived from peripheral T cells migrating into the tumor. Clonal contraction, more than amplification, hit abundant clones after paclitaxel-nedaplatin. After chemotherapy, TCR diversity rose significantly in peripheral T cells but not in tumor-infiltrating lymphocytes.

As to time point: before preoperative PTX-NDP chemotherapy. Paclitaxel-nedaplatin chemotherapy was given to patients ahead of their surgery. This sequence joins TRBV6-5 and TRBJ2-7; D unresolved. Sample acquisition took place from a patient given preoperative chemotherapy. This receptor was taken from a human donor with esophageal squamous cell carcinoma. The donor label of this sample is uncertain. The CDR3 region is CASSYSAIYEQYF. The CDR3 coding sequence is TGTGCCAGCAGTTACTCGGCTATCTACGAGCAGTACTTC.